These 20 T cell receptor beta chains share one sample of origin, sequenced in a study of T-cell reconstitution after alpha-beta-depleted transplantation in children. Construction of the TCRbeta library involved unique molecular identifiers. Each CDR3 protein is one row after TCRdb ran MiXCR on the PCR reads. The sample has 420,000 or so distinct CDR3 sequences, approximately 11% seen once; the top ten hold roughly 5.5%. Sequencing was performed on PBMCs from the stem cell graft donor, taken from the stem cell graft. These receptors were taken from a human donor who donated a stem cell graft to a child with acute myeloid leukemia.

The sample holds a few counts of this clonotype. The chain carries TRBV29-1 and TRBJ1-1; a possible D gene is TRBD1 (5 bases). The CDR3 covers 14 residues. V shed 2 bases and J shed 5 bases, with 15 bases lying between them. From germline, CDR1 is SQVTM and CDR2 ANQGSEA. The CDR3 sequence: CSVELVKGRTEAFF. The CDR3 region has the DNA TGCAGCGTTGAATTAGTAAAGGGGCGGACTGAAGCTTTCTTT.

The V and J genes are TRBV20-1 and TRBJ2-1, with 10 bases lining up with TRBD2. Germline values: CDR1 DFQATT, CDR2 SNEGSKA (reference sequence). The CDR3 runs 18 residues. V shed 3 bases and J 1 base; nucleotides not matched to a gene: 12. The CDR3 sequence: CSASPPSGSNWSYNEQFF. The CDR3 DNA is TGCAGTGCTAGCCCGCCTAGCGGGAGTAATTGGTCCTACAATGAGCAGTTCTTC.

This chain joins TRBV20-1 and TRBJ2-1; TRBD2 matches at 8 bases. The CDR3 extends over 13 amino acids. CDR1 DFQATT and CDR2 SNEGSKA come from the germline V gene (reference sequence). J lost 9 bases, V lost 2 bases, and 6 bases had no gene match. CDR3 in DNA: TGCAGTGCTAGACGGGGGGGGGCCTCTGAGCAGTTCTTC. This encodes CSARRGGASEQFF.

The chain uses TRBV10-3 and TRBJ2-1, with D perhaps matching TRBD1 or TRBD2 (5 bases each). The germline CDR1 and CDR2 sequences are ENHRY and SYGVKD. V gave up 4 bases and J gave up 4 bases, with 14 bases separating them. The CDR3 is 15 residues long. CDR3 amino acids: CAISVGEGGYNEQFF. The CDR3 DNA follows: TGTGCCATCAGTGTGGGGGAAGGTGGTTACAATGAGCAGTTCTTC.

This clonotype turned up a few times. The chain is built from TRBV29-1 and TRBJ1-5; the D is unclear. The V end lost 4 bases, the J end lost 11 bases, and 18 bases lay between the germline ends. Germline V gene lookup returns CDR1 SQVTM and CDR2 ANQGSEA. CDR3 size: 13 residues. The CDR3: CSVVFPGRRAQHF. The CDR3 DNA reads TGCAGCGTTGTCTTCCCGGGTCGGAGGGCCCAGCATTTT.

This clonotype was seen ten or more times. The gene calls are TRBV28 and TRBJ2-5; D gene ambiguous. CDR3 length: 11 amino acids. CDR1 MDHEN and CDR2 SYDVKM come from the germline V gene. Trimming removed 3 bases at V and 5 bases at J, with 4 bases between. CDR3 amino acids: CASSFFETQYF. The CDR3, as DNA: TGTGCCAGCAGTTTTTTTGAGACCCAGTACTTC.

This clonotype was picked up a small number of times. The chain uses TRBV5-5 and TRBJ2-1; D possibly corresponds to TRBD1 (6 bases). V was pared by 2 bases and J by 5 bases, with 11 bases between. In germline, CDR1 is SGHKS, CDR2 YYEKEE (reference sequence). CDR3 length equals 14 residues. CDR3 region: CASSFGTSDNEQFF. DNA for the CDR3: TGTGCCAGCAGCTTTGGGACATCGGACAATGAGCAGTTCTTC.

The chain has TRBV7-9 and TRBJ2-7; no firm D call. Germline V gene lookup returns CDR1 SEHNR and CDR2 FQNEAQ (reference sequence). The V end lost 3 bases, the J end lost 0 bases, and 12 bases lay between the germline ends. The CDR3 is made up of 15 amino acids. CDR3 nucleotide sequence: TGTGCCAGCAGCTTTGTCTCCCGGAGCTCCTACGAGCAGTACTTC. It translates to CASSFVSRSSYEQYF.

This clonotype was counted many times. The CDR3: CASRKEGNTIYF. DNA for the CDR3: TGTGCCAGCAGGAAGGAGGGAAACACCATATATTTT. The chain uses TRBV6-6 and TRBJ1-3; D call uncertain. CDR1 MNHNY and CDR2 SVGAGI come from the germline V gene (reference sequence). V was shortened by 6 bases and J by 4 bases, with 7 bases between the two germline ends. This CDR3 spans 12 amino acids.

The sample holds a few counts of this clonotype. V gene TRBV6-5 combines with J gene TRBJ2-7; no definite D call. CDR1 is MNHEY, CDR2 SVGAGI, per germline. With 0 bases removed from V and 0 bases from J, the gap between germline ends came to 12 bases. The CDR3 has 16 amino acids. The CDR3 protein is CASSYSLTESSYEQYF. The CDR3 DNA is TGTGCCAGCAGTTACTCACTGACCGAGAGCTCCTACGAGCAGTACTTC.

The chain employs TRBV29-1 and TRBJ2-7; D may be TRBD1 (6 bases). In germline, CDR1 is SQVTM, CDR2 ANQGSEA. Deletions cut 4 bases from V and 6 bases from J, with 13 bases between. This CDR3 spans 12 amino acids. This CDR3 reads CSVGDMSSEQYF. In nucleotides, the CDR3 is TGCAGCGTTGGGGACATGAGCAGCGAGCAGTACTTC.

This clonotype was counted a few times. The gene calls are TRBV6-5 and TRBJ1-1, with 8 positions matching TRBD1. The V gene's germline CDR1 is MNHEY and CDR2 SVGAGI. Trimming cost V 0 bases and J 5 bases; bases outside gene matches: 5. CDR3 length: 15 amino acids. Here the CDR3 reads CASSYSRQGLTEAFF. The CDR3 bases are TGTGCCAGCAGTTACTCGAGACAGGGGTTGACTGAAGCTTTCTTT.

This clonotype has more than one count but fewer than ten. This chain joins TRBV21-1 and TRBJ2-2. TRBV21-1 is a known pseudogene. The length of the CDR3 is 12 residues. CDR3 coding DNA: TGTGCCAGCAGCAGGCACACCGGGGAGCTGTTTTTT. It translates to CASSRHTGELFF.

This clonotype turned up a few times. The chain joins TRBV6-1 to TRBJ2-2; 10 bases match TRBD2. The J segment lost 7 bases and the V segment lost 6 bases, leaving 2 bases of the junction unmatched. The CDR3 is 13 residues long. The germline V gene has CDR1 MNHNS and CDR2 SASEGT. CDR3 sequence reads: CASRGLAHGELFF. CDR3 sequence (DNA): TGTGCCAGCAGGGGACTAGCGCACGGGGAGCTGTTTTTT.

This clonotype was detected ten times or more. The chain employs TRBV29-1 and TRBJ2-7; 7 nucleotides align to TRBD2. The CDR3 spans 14 residues. CDR1 and CDR2 (germline): SQVTM, ANQGSEA. V was pared by 3 bases and J by 3 bases, with 8 bases of the junction left unmatched. This CDR3 reads CSVESQGGIYEQYF. CDR3 sequence (DNA): TGCAGCGTTGAGTCGCAGGGAGGGATCTACGAGCAGTACTTC.

This clonotype was seen a few times. CDR3 DNA: TGCAGTGCTAGAGTACAGGACACCCTAAAGATTCAGTACTTC. This codes for CSARVQDTLKIQYF. V is TRBV20-1 and J is TRBJ2-4; D is perhaps TRBD1 (5 bases). From germline, CDR1 is DFQATT and CDR2 SNEGSKA (reference sequence). The CDR3 spans 14 residues. With 1 base removed from V and 10 bases from J, the gap between germline ends came to 17 bases.

The V and J genes are TRBV18 and TRBJ2-3, with 7 nucleotides matching TRBD1. The CDR3 is made up of 15 amino acids. CDR1 KGHSH and CDR2 LQKENI come from the germline V gene. Germline trimming cut 3 bases from V and 3 bases from J; bases unmatched to any gene: 6. CDR3 sequence (DNA): TGTGCCAGCTCACCCCCCGGGACAGTAACAGATACGCAGTATTTT. Its translation: CASSPPGTVTDTQYF.

About this clonotype itself: The conserved closing phenylalanine or tryptophan is absent in this CDR3, likely reflecting a read error. CDR3 amino acids: CASSLSQGPYEQYL. The CDR3, as DNA: TGTGCCAGCAGCTTATCACAGGGGCCTTACGAGCAGTACTTG. The chain recombines TRBV7-9 with TRBJ2-7; 7 positions agree with TRBD1. The CDR3 loop spans 14 amino acids. Trimming at V came to 2 bases and at J to 4 bases, leaving 5 bases not matched to a gene. Per germline, CDR1 SEHNR and CDR2 FQNEAQ (reference sequence).

The CDR3 sequence is CSVAPDGYEQYF. In nucleotides, the CDR3 is TGCAGCGTTGCCCCGGACGGCTACGAGCAGTACTTC. This chain uses TRBV29-1 with TRBJ2-7; D is unclear. The germline gives CDR1 SQVTM, CDR2 ANQGSEA. Deletions cut 4 bases from V and 3 bases from J, with 10 bases between. This CDR3 is built from 12 residues.

Only a few counts were recorded for this clonotype. The rearrangement uses TRBV5-5 and TRBJ2-5, with D possibly matching TRBD2 (5 bases). Germline CDR1 SGHKS, CDR2 YYEKEE (reference sequence). The CDR3 is 15 residues long. Trimming stripped 6 bases from V and 5 bases from J, with 20 bases between. CDR3 amino acids: CASNPEPGIGETQYF. In nucleotides, the CDR3 is TGTGCCAGCAACCCTGAACCGGGGATAGGTGAGACCCAGTACTTC.